The present T cell receptor beta chain was sequenced within a study of blood T cell repertoires in COVID-19. Study overall: COVID-19 samples collected from the United States, Italy and Spain covered acute and convalescent phases.

Sequencing used immunoSEQ multiplex PCR; TCRdb keeps in-frame clones, though not all of them. The sample gives 25,000 to 30,000 clones, nearly 85% of which show up once; roughly 15% is in the top ten. Germline-derived CDR1 and CDR2 are LGHNA and YNFKEQ. The length of the CDR3 is 16 residues. Between the trimmed V and J ends, which lost 0 bases and 2 bases, there was a span of 14 bases. Sequenced: peripheral blood. The receptor comes from a man between 65 and 80 years old with active COVID-19. This chain uses TRBV4-2 with TRBJ2-7, with D possibly matching TRBD2 (5 bases). The CDR3 is CASSQEETGYPYEQYF. CDR3 in DNA: TGTGCCAGCAGCCAAGAGGAAACGGGGTACCCCTACGAGCAGTACTTC.